One sample yielded the 15 T cell receptor beta chains listed below, sequenced in a study of T cells in Graves' hyperthyroidism and ophthalmopathy. The investigators amplified TCR beta CDR3 regions from RNA transcripts. In the first-round RT-PCR of the TCR CDR3, the HTBI primer set was used. TCRdb passed the multiplex PCR reads through MiXCR, listing each CDR3 protein once. The data show fewer than 350,000 distinct CDR3 sequences, with over 15% seen just once and about 49% held by the top ten. What was sequenced was blood. Receptor source: a woman in her fifties or sixties with Graves' hyperthyroidism.

This clonotype was observed a few times. The chain combines TRBV6-1 with TRBJ2-1, with 9 bases that match TRBD1. Germline CDR1 and CDR2: MNHNS and SASEGT. Losses at the gene ends were 6 bases for V and 6 bases for J; bases not matched to a gene: 6. This CDR3 is 14 amino acids long. CDR3 loop: CASRRDRERNEQFF. The CDR3 nucleotides are TGTGCCAGCAGACGGGACAGGGAGCGCAATGAGCAGTTCTTC.

The chain recombines TRBV29-1 with TRBJ2-7; TRBD1 or TRBD2 may be the D gene (6 bases each). Germline loops: CDR1 SQVTM, CDR2 ANQGSEA. Trimming stripped 4 bases from V and 2 bases from J, with 21 bases between. CDR3 size: 16 residues. CDR3 in DNA: TGCAGCGTTGTGGGGGGCAGCAAAACAGGCACCTACGAGCAGTACGTC. Translating it yields CSVVGGSKTGTYEQYV.

This clonotype was counted many times. The rearrangement links TRBV12-3 or TRBV12-4 to TRBJ2-3, with D maybe TRBD1 (5 bases). The length of the CDR3 is 15 residues. The V gene lost 2 bases and the J gene lost 2 bases, with 11 bases spanning the gap. As DNA, the CDR3 is TGTGCCAGCAGTTTAAGAAGGGGCTACACAGATACGCAGTATTTT. As protein: CASSLRRGYTDTQYF.

This clonotype has only one observation. A read error is possible here, since a much larger clone lies one base away. The chain has TRBV28 and TRBJ2-1, with TRBD2 identical over 7 bases. The CDR3 is 12 amino acids. Germline V gives CDR1 MDHEN, CDR2 SYDVKM. Here the CDR3 reads CASNLLAHEQFF. In DNA, the CDR3 is TGTGCCAGCAATTTACTAGCGCATGAGCAGTTCTTC.

In its sample, this clonotype was seen many times. V and J are TRBV3-1 and TRBJ1-2, with 10 bases matching TRBD1. Per germline, CDR1 LGHDT and CDR2 YNNKEL (reference sequence). After removal of 6 bases from V and 4 bases from J, the junction contained 5 bases not matched to a gene. CDR3 length equals 14 residues. The CDR3 DNA sequence: TGTGCCAGCAGTCCGAGGACAGGGGGCTATGGCTACACCTTC. Protein product: CASSPRTGGYGYTF.

This chain links TRBV7-8 with TRBJ2-5; 7 bases are shared with TRBD1. This CDR3 is built from 15 residues. Germline V gene data show CDR1 as SGHVS and CDR2 as FQNEAQ. The junction had 7 bases not matched to a gene; V was cut back by 0 bases and J by 6 bases. Here the CDR3 reads CASSLARDRDKTQYF. Here the CDR3 DNA reads TGTGCCAGCAGCTTAGCGCGCGACAGGGATAAGACCCAGTACTTC. The variable domain in full, with the rest retrieved from reference TRBV7-8 and TRBJ2-5, is GAGVSQSPRYKVAKRGQDVALRCDPISGHVSLFWYQQALGQGPEFLTYFQNEAQLDKSGLPSDRFFAERPEGSVSTLKIQRTQQEDSAVYLCASSLARDRDKTQYFGPGTRLLVL.

This clonotype has a handful of counts. This chain connects TRBV20-1 to TRBJ1-6, with no clear D. The V end lost 3 bases, the J end lost 6 bases, and 9 bases lay between the germline ends. Germline V gives CDR1 DFQATT, CDR2 SNEGSKA (reference sequence). The CDR3 is made up of 13 amino acids. CDR3: CSARVGSNSPLHF. CDR3 bases: TGCAGTGCTAGGGTAGGCTCTAATTCACCCCTCCACTTT.

This clonotype was seen only a few times. The V and J genes are TRBV6-5 and TRBJ1-6; D not certain. Germline V lookup: CDR1 MNHEY, CDR2 SVGAGI. The CDR3 totals 13 residues. Deletions cut 4 bases from V and 7 bases from J, with 8 bases between. Written as DNA, the CDR3 is TGTGCCAGCAGTTCCGCTTTAAATTCACCCCTCCACTTT. It yields the protein CASSSALNSPLHF.

There are a few counts of this clonotype. The chain links TRBV11-2 to TRBJ2-7; D is ambiguous. Germline lookup yields CDR1 SGHAT and CDR2 FQNNGV. V was clipped by 2 bases and J by 0 bases, with 8 bases between them. The CDR3 runs to 14 residues. This CDR3 is CASSLIPSSYEQYV. DNA of the CDR3: TGTGCCAGCAGCTTAATCCCCAGCTCCTACGAGCAGTACGTC.

This rearrangement joins TRBV6-5 to TRBJ2-1; 14 bases are shared with TRBD2. Germline CDR1 MNHEY, CDR2 SVGAGI. This CDR3 is 17 amino acids long. V was clipped by 4 bases and J by 9 bases; unmatched bases: 11. The CDR3 sequence: CASSLTGTSGSSGEQFF. The CDR3 DNA sequence: TGTGCCAGCAGTTTAACCGGGACTAGCGGGAGTAGTGGTGAGCAGTTCTTC.

This clonotype was observed once. This clone may be a read error of a much larger clone one base away. The rearrangement uses TRBV6-2 or TRBV6-3 and TRBJ1-2, with D possibly being TRBD1 (6 bases). Germline loops: CDR1 MNHEY, CDR2 SVGEGT. The CDR3 loop spans 14 amino acids. CDR3 in DNA: TGTGCCAGCAGCCAAGGGGGTGCGGGCTATGGCAACACCTTC. This codes for CASSQGGAGYGNTF.

The chain links TRBV3-1 to TRBJ2-3, with 7 bases lining up with TRBD1. The CDR3 covers 14 residues. J lost 5 bases, V lost 0 bases, and 2 bases had no gene match. The germline CDR1 and CDR2 sequences are LGHDT and YNNKEL (reference sequence). CDR3 DNA: TGTGCCAGCAGCCAAGATACAGGGGTAGATACGCAGTATTTT. As protein: CASSQDTGVDTQYF.

This clonotype has a count of ten or more. The chain employs TRBV6-2 or TRBV6-3 and TRBJ2-7, with no clear D. CDR3 length equals 13 residues. Germline lookup yields CDR1 MNHEY and CDR2 SVGEGT. Trimming removed 5 bases at V and 7 bases at J, with 15 bases between. The CDR3 nucleotides are TGTGCCAGCAGTCCCTTAAAATGGCAAGAGCAGTACGTC. This sequence encodes CASSPLKWQEQYV.

This clonotype was counted at least ten times. This sequence joins TRBV7-2 and TRBJ1-2; D not certain. Germline CDR1 SGHTA, CDR2 FQGNSA. V gave up 3 bases and J gave up 4 bases, with 6 bases separating them. The CDR3 totals 12 residues. The CDR3 bases are TGTGCCAGCAGCTTCCCCTTCTATGGCTACACCTTC. Protein: CASSFPFYGYTF.

This clonotype was detected many times. The V and J genes are TRBV5-1 and TRBJ2-5; D tentatively reads TRBD1 or TRBD2 (5 bases each). Germline V gives CDR1 SGHRS, CDR2 YFSETQ. The length of the CDR3 is 13 residues. Trimming shortened V by 4 bases and J by 5 bases, and 12 bases separated the two germline ends. The CDR3, as DNA: TGCGCCAGCAGCCAGGGATCGGGGGAGACCCAGTACTTC. Residues: CASSQGSGETQYF. The full variable domain, completed using reference TRBV5-1 and TRBJ2-5, is KAGVTQTPRYLIKTRGQQVTLSCSPISGHRSVSWYQQTPGQGLQFLFEYFSETQRNKGNFPGRFSGRQFSNSRSEMNVSTLELGDSALYLCASSQGSGETQYFGPGTRLLVL.